Listed below are T cell receptor beta chains from one sample, sequenced in a study of OX40 agonist ivuxolimab in advanced cancers. Libraries were prepared by immunoSEQ multiplex PCR; TCRdb keeps only in-frame clonotypes and omits some of them. The table records 75,000 to 90,000 clones, less than 95% of them present only once. This sample comprised CD4+ or CD8+ T cells sorted from blood, obtained in a trial of the OX40 agonist ivuxolimab. The receptors were sampled from an adult with an advanced solid tumor such as melanoma, head and neck, liver or kidney cancer. Both conserved end residues are trimmed from each CDR3.

>TRBJ2-1|TRBV27
ASTGGYNEQF
>TRBJ2-1|TRBV21-1
ASSKGGGLAGDPSYNEQF
>TRBJ2-1|TRBV28
ASQLVAGTGVWNEQF
>TRBJ2-5|TRBV9
ASSASGSLFAETQY
>TRBJ1-5|TRBV7-6
ASSLGRTQPQH
>TRBJ2-1|TRBV9
ASSALRSNEQF
>TRBJ1-1|TRBV9
ASSVSVGGSEAF
>TRBJ2-3|TRBV5-4
ASSLLRVPPDTQY
>TRBJ1-2|TRBV6-5
ASSYSGGSGYT
>TRBJ2-7|TRBV28
ASSLAAYYEQY
>TRBJ1-1|TRBV6-4
ASSETVSTEAF
>TRBJ1-5|TRBV12-5
ASGSTLDRGINQPQH
>TRBJ1-2|TRBV13
ASSQGDSLNYGYT
>TRBJ1-5|TRBV4-2
ASSQEEGQQPQH
>TRBJ1-3|TRBV10-2
ASKRAGNTIY
>TRBJ1-5|TRBV6-5
ASHWDSNQPQH
>TRBJ1-5|TRBV4-1
ASSQEFGQGSQPQH
>TRBJ2-1|TRBV7-2
ASSPFSGREYEQF
>TRBJ2-3|TRBV9
ASSVSGMPRTDTQY
>TRBJ1-1|TRBV4-3
ASSLRRMNTEAF
>TRBJ2-5|TRBV6-5
ASELSETQY
>TRBJ1-5|TRBV28
ASNGGLNQPQH
>TRBJ2-6|TRBV7-6
ASSLFSGANVLT
>TRBJ1-1|TRBV7-9
ASSLAQGAGTEAF
>TRBJ2-1|TRBV14
ASSHLGLDEQF
>TRBJ2-3|TRBV6-5
ASKNRGTSTDTQY
>TRBJ2-1|TRBV11-2
ASSSELGLQDNEQF
>TRBJ2-5|TRBV30
AWSFGTNQETQY
>TRBJ1-4|TRBV7-9
ASSSGTLTTNEKLF
>TRBJ1-5|TRBV7-6
ASSLRVNQPQH
>TRBJ1-4|TRBV19
ASSIDFQGVREKLF
>TRBJ2-1|TRBV6-6
ASSSLAASYNEQF
>TRBJ1-1|TRBV5-1
ASSSGQGWGKNTEAF
>TRBJ2-6|TRBV10-3
AISEAATGANVLT
>TRBJ2-7|TRBV28
ASRAGLAGGIYEQY
>TRBJ1-6|TRBV6-5
ASSYTASYNSPLH
>TRBJ1-5|TRBV19
ASSIPGNGQPQH
>TRBJ2-1|TRBV5-4
ASSPHLGGAPMFGNEQF
>TRBJ1-1|TRBV28
ASSLYGGQRTEAF
>TRBJ1-5|TRBV15
ATSRAVSNQPQH
>TRBJ2-2|TRBV4-1
ATAGPDNKPTGELF
>TRBJ1-2|TRBV4-2
ASSQEAAQHYGYT
>TRBJ1-2|TRBV25-1
ASTPGGLLYGYT
>TRBJ2-7|TRBV28
ASRDYYEQY
>TRBJ1-5|TRBV28
ASSPGTPPSSNQPQH
>TRBJ1-6|TRBV7-6
ASSPTSSYNSPLH
>TRBJ2-4|TRBV27
ASSALGDLDIQY
>TRBJ1-5|TRBV19
ASSASDKDNQPQH